This is a list of T cell receptor beta chains from one sample in a study of identifying expanded T cells in peripheral blood. This table comes from immunoSEQ multiplex PCR, and its TCRdb copy is limited to in-frame clones, with some not included. The table lists roughly 130,000 clones, 80% to 90% of them singletons. Sequencing was carried out using blood. The origin of the receptors is a person aged 18 to 75 in good health. Each CDR3 is given with its conserved first and last residue. The D gene is left open where the match is weak. Size is stated for part of the rows, as once, few or many counts, or as a class when the clone is expanded.

j_gene,abundance,v_gene,d_gene,CDR3nt,CDR3aa
TRBJ2-2,-,TRBV30,TRBD2,TGTGCCTGTACAGTATCAAGGACTAGCGGGGGGGCCGGCACCGGGGAGCTGTTTTTT,CACTVSRTSGGAGTGELFF
TRBJ1-6,-,TRBV30,TRBD1,TGTGCCTGGAACCCTACCGGGACAGGGATTTCACCCCTCCACTTT,CAWNPTGTGISPLHF
TRBJ1-1,-,TRBV18,-,TGTGCCAGCTCACCTGATACGGAAGCTTTCTTT,CASSPDTEAFF
TRBJ1-4,-,TRBV6-1,-,TGTGCCAGCAGTGAAATCTCGGCCAGAACTAATGAAAAACTGTTTTTT,CASSEISARTNEKLFF
TRBJ1-5,-,TRBV30,TRBD1,TGTGCCTGGGGGACAGGCAATCAGCCCCAGCATTTT,CAWGTGNQPQHF
TRBJ1-1,-,TRBV5-1,TRBD1,TGCGCCAGCAGCTTTACGGGGACAGGGTGGAATGAAGCTTTCTTT,CASSFTGTGWNEAFF
TRBJ1-2,-,TRBV4-1,-,TGCGCCAGCAGCCAAGAATGGGGCAGCTATGGCTACACCTTC,CASSQEWGSYGYTF
TRBJ2-7,-,TRBV20-1,-,TGCAGTGCTAGACCTGTGAACGAGCAGTACTTC,CSARPVNEQYF
TRBJ2-7,-,TRBV19,-,TGTGCCAGTACATCAGGGTTTGGCGAGCAGTACTTC,CASTSGFGEQYF
TRBJ1-2,-,TRBV2,-,TGTGCCAGCAGTGAGGACAAATCCATGGGTGGCTACACCTTC,CASSEDKSMGGYTF
TRBJ1-1,-,TRBV6-4,-,TGTGCCAGCAGTGTCAGTGCAGCGAACACTGAAGCTTTCTTT,CASSVSAANTEAFF
TRBJ2-3,-,TRBV19,-,TGTGCCAGTAGTATATATCCACTTTCCCCGGGTCTCGGCACAGATACGCAGTATTTT,CASSIYPLSPGLGTDTQYF
TRBJ2-7,-,TRBV2,-,TGTGCCAGCAGTTTGAGATTACCCTACGAGCAGTACTTC,CASSLRLPYEQYF
TRBJ1-1,-,TRBV7-9,-,TGTGCCAGCAGCTTAATCCTCTCTACGGGCTTGAACACTGAAGCTTTCTTT,CASSLILSTGLNTEAFF
TRBJ2-3,few,TRBV11-2,-,TGTGCCAGCAGCTTAAACGCAGATACGCAGTATTTT,CASSLNADTQYF
TRBJ2-5,-,TRBV25-1,-,TGTGCCAGCAGTGAATTCGGTTGGCACCAAGAGACCCAGTACTTC,CASSEFGWHQETQYF
TRBJ2-2,once,TRBV29-1,-,TGCAGCGTTGAAGGGGGATGGGGGGCCCTAGGCACCGGGGAGCTGTTTTTT,CSVEGGWGALGTGELFF
TRBJ2-1,once,TRBV5-1,TRBD2,TGCGCCAGCAGCAACGGGGGAGGGAACTACAATGAGCAGTTCTTC,CASSNGGGNYNEQFF
TRBJ2-3,-,TRBV9,-,TGTGCCAGCAGCGTAAGGGGGCGGGACACAGATACGCAGTATTTT,CASSVRGRDTDTQYF
TRBJ1-1,few,TRBV5-1,-,TGCGCCAGCAGCCTACAGCGACCGAACACTGAAGCTTTCTTT,CASSLQRPNTEAFF
TRBJ2-4,-,TRBV30,-,TGTGCCTGGAGTGTACTTGGCGGATTAGCCAAAAACATTCAGTACTTC,CAWSVLGGLAKNIQYF
TRBJ2-7,-,TRBV7-9,-,TGTGCCAGCAGCACAGAGGGTCTACACTCCTACGAGCAGTACTTC,CASSTEGLHSYEQYF
TRBJ2-1,-,TRBV2,-,TGTGCCAGCAGTGACGAGACCCGAGGCGCCAATGAGCAGTTCTTC,CASSDETRGANEQFF
TRBJ1-2,-,TRBV5-4,TRBD1,TGTGCCAGCAGCTTGGGACAGGGGGCCTATGGCTACACCTTC,CASSLGQGAYGYTF
TRBJ1-6,-,TRBV25-1,-,TGTGCCAGCAGTGATCCCGCCAGGGCTAATGCACCCCTCCACTTT,CASSDPARANAPLHF
TRBJ1-5,few,TRBV19,TRBD1,TGTGCCAGTAGTAAGGACAGGGAGCAGCCCCAGCATTTT,CASSKDREQPQHF
TRBJ1-1,once,TRBV6-6,TRBD1,TGTGCCAGCAGTTTTCGACAGGGGGGGACTGAAGCTTTCTTT,CASSFRQGGTEAFF
TRBJ2-3,-,TRBV23-1,-,TGCGCCAGCAGTCATAGTCCGGGGACGGCGGATTCCACAGATACGCAGTATTTT,CASSHSPGTADSTDTQYF
TRBJ2-7,-,TRBV4-2,-,TGTGCCAGCAGCCAAGAAGTGACTCTTCGCTACGAGCAGTACTTC,CASSQEVTLRYEQYF
TRBJ1-2,-,TRBV5-1,-,TGCGCCAGCAGCCCGAGCAGCGACTATGGCTACACCTTC,CASSPSSDYGYTF
TRBJ2-7,-,TRBV7-3,-,TGTGCCAGCAGCTTGGGACCCACACTCGAGCAGTACTTC,CASSLGPTLEQYF
TRBJ1-5,-,TRBV10-1,-,TGCGCCAGCAGTGATATCCTTCTAGGGGATTGGAGCAATCAGCCCCAGCATTTT,CASSDILLGDWSNQPQHF
TRBJ2-5,-,TRBV12-5,TRBD1,TGTGCTAGTGGTTTGGGGGGATTAGGGACAGCCCAAGAGACCCAGTACTTC,CASGLGGLGTAQETQYF
TRBJ2-2,-,TRBV5-1,TRBD1,TGCGCCAGCAGCTTGACTTACAGGGGACCGAACACCGGGGAGCTGTTTTTT,CASSLTYRGPNTGELFF
TRBJ1-3,-,TRBV9,-,TGTGCCAGCAGCTCCTCTCCCTCGGGGCCCGGAAACACCATATATTTT,CASSSSPSGPGNTIYF
TRBJ1-3,-,TRBV6-5,TRBD1,TGTGCCAGCAGTTCTTTGGGACAGGGGACCGGAAACACCATATATTTT,CASSSLGQGTGNTIYF
TRBJ2-1,-,TRBV15,TRBD2,TGTGCCACCAGCAGAGATCTAGCGGGAGGGAATGAGCAGTTCTTC,CATSRDLAGGNEQFF
TRBJ1-2,-,TRBV6-6,TRBD1,TGTGCCAGCGCAACAGGGGGAACTAACTATGGCTACACCTTC,CASATGGTNYGYTF
TRBJ1-2,-,TRBV11-1,-,TGTGCCAGCAGCTCCGGACCTTTTTATGGCTACACCTTC,CASSSGPFYGYTF
TRBJ2-5,-,TRBV20-1,-,TGCAGTGCCCCGGACCTGCTGTCCCAGTACTTC,CSAPDLLSQYF